The 13 T cell receptor beta chains listed next were all sequenced from one sample in a study of blood T cell repertoires in COVID-19. Profiling relied on immunoSEQ multiplex PCR, and the TCRdb table lists in-frame clones only, not all of them. The table records about 260,000 clones, under 90% of them present only once. The specimen was peripheral blood. Receptors were obtained from a human donor in a cohort sampled during active COVID-19.

The CDR3 loop is CASTRGETTNYEQFF. CDR3 nucleotide sequence: TGTGCCAGCACCCGGGGGGAGACGACTAATTATGAGCAGTTCTTC. The V call is TRBV6-4, the J call TRBJ2-1; 7 bases match TRBD2. V was pared by 7 bases and J by 8 bases, with 14 bases of the junction left unmatched. The V gene's germline CDR1 is MRHNA and CDR2 SNTAGT. This CDR3 has 15 amino acids.

The chain is built from TRBV5-4 and TRBJ2-7; D is uncertain. The V and J ends lost 3 bases and 3 bases respectively, with 13 bases between them. Per germline, CDR1 SGHNT and CDR2 YYREEE (reference sequence). The CDR3 is 14 amino acids. The CDR3 spells CASSWLPEHYEQYF. The CDR3 region has the DNA TGTGCCAGCAGCTGGTTACCTGAACACTACGAGCAGTACTTC.

The chain employs TRBV28 and TRBJ2-1, with D perhaps TRBD1 (5 bases). The ends were cut back, 5 bases at V and 2 bases at J, with 13 bases in the middle. There are 15 residues in the CDR3. The germline gives CDR1 MDHEN, CDR2 SYDVKM. Written as DNA, the CDR3 is TGTGCCAGCAGTGGCAGGACAAAAGCCTACAATGAGCAGTTCTTC. Protein product: CASSGRTKAYNEQFF.

The chain is built from TRBV28 and TRBJ1-2, with D maybe TRBD1 (5 bases). The V end was cut by 10 bases, the J end by 2 bases, with 8 bases between. Germline V gene data show CDR1 as MDHEN and CDR2 as SYDVKM. This CDR3 region has 11 residues. CDR3: CATDRNYGYTF. The DNA of the CDR3 is TGTGCCACCGACAGAAACTATGGCTACACCTTC.

V and J are TRBV2 and TRBJ1-5, with D unclear. This CDR3 has 14 residues. Germline CDR1 reads SNHLY; CDR2 reads FYNNEI. V shed 8 bases and J shed 4 bases, with 15 bases lying between them. The CDR3: CASRSGGPNQPQHF. CDR3 nucleotides: TGTGCCAGCCGGAGCGGTGGGCCGAATCAGCCCCAGCATTTT.

Comment on this clone: In the same sample, other DNA sequences code for this CDR3. The rearrangement uses TRBV6-5 and TRBJ2-6, with 8 bases that match TRBD1. This CDR3 contains 15 residues. Trimming took 6 bases from V and 0 from J; bases not matched to a gene: 1. Per germline, CDR1 MNHEY and CDR2 SVGAGI. CDR3 sequence: CASRTGGSGANVLTF. Here the CDR3 DNA reads TGTGCCAGCAGAACAGGGGGCTCTGGGGCCAACGTCCTGACTTTC.

This chain links TRBV7-2 with TRBJ2-7; D is unclear. This CDR3 contains 18 residues. The germline gives CDR1 SGHTA, CDR2 FQGNSA. V lost 1 base, J lost 0 bases, and 19 bases lay in between. The CDR3 DNA sequence: TGTGCCAGCAGCTTAGACGTTGGTGTCAGGTCCTCCTCCTACGAGCAGTACTTC. This encodes CASSLDVGVRSSSYEQYF.

V usage is TRBV28 and J usage is TRBJ1-2, with D possibly being TRBD1 (6 bases). The V and J ends lost 5 bases and 3 bases respectively, with 13 bases between them. The CDR3 totals 14 residues. Germline V lookup: CDR1 MDHEN, CDR2 SYDVKM. CDR3 region: CASSVQGKYYGYTF. DNA for the CDR3: TGTGCCAGCAGTGTCCAGGGGAAGTACTATGGCTACACCTTC.

The gene calls are TRBV9 and TRBJ2-7, with a weak D call TRBD2 (5 bases). From germline, CDR1 is SGDLS and CDR2 YYNGEE. V gave up 4 bases and J gave up 3 bases, with 17 bases separating them. This CDR3 spans 15 amino acids. The CDR3 bases are TGTGCCAGCAGCTCTATGGACTCCAGAATCTACGAGCAGTACTTC. Translating it yields CASSSMDSRIYEQYF.

The chain combines TRBV5-1 with TRBJ2-5, with 10 bases matching TRBD2. V shed 1 base, J shed 5 bases, and the junction held 8 bases outside the gene matches. Per germline, CDR1 SGHRS and CDR2 YFSETQ. The CDR3 is 16 residues long. The CDR3 DNA is TGCGCCAGCAGCTTGCCTCTAGCGGGAGACTGGGAGACCCAGTACTTC. Translated, it gives CASSLPLAGDWETQYF.

The chain joins TRBV6-5 to TRBJ1-6, with TRBD1 as a possible D gene (6 bases). The germline CDR1 and CDR2 sequences are MNHEY and SVGAGI. V was pared by 6 bases and J by 5 bases, with 8 bases between. CDR3 length equals 13 residues. The CDR3 DNA is TGTGCCAGCAGCGGACAGCATAATTCACCCCTCCACTTT. This encodes CASSGQHNSPLHF.

The chain uses TRBV2 and TRBJ2-2; D unclear. CDR3 length: 13 amino acids. V was pared by 4 bases and J by 3 bases, with 6 bases between. The germline gives CDR1 SNHLY, CDR2 FYNNEI. The CDR3 nucleotides are TGTGCCAGCAGTGTAGTTCACACCGGGGAGCTGTTTTTT. Residues: CASSVVHTGELFF.

The chain links TRBV6-5 to TRBJ1-2; no clear D gene. Trimming left V 6 bases short and J 0 bases short, with 11 bases between. This CDR3 spans 14 amino acids. CDR1 is MNHEY, CDR2 SVGAGI, per germline. CDR3 sequence (DNA): TGTGCCAGCAGCGATATCACAGCTAACTATGGCTACACCTTC. As protein: CASSDITANYGYTF.